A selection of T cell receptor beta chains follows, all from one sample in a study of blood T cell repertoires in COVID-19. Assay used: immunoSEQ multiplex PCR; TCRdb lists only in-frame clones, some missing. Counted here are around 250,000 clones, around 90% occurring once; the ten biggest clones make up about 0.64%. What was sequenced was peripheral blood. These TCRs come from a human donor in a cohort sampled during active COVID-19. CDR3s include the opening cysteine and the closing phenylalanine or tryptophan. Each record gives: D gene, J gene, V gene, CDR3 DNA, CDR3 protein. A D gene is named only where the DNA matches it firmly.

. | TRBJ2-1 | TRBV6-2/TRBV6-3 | TGTGCCAGCAGCCGCCTAGAATACAATGAGCAGTTCTTC | CASSRLEYNEQFF
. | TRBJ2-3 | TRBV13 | TGTGCCAGCAGCTTAGGCCTCGCAGGGGGCACAGATACGCAGTATTTT | CASSLGLAGGTDTQYF
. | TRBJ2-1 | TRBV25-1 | TGTGCCAGCAGTGATCCCAGGTTCTACAATGAGCAGTTCTTC | CASSDPRFYNEQFF
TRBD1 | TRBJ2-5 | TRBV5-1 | TGCGCCAGCAGCGGTACAGGGGGAGAGACCCAGTACTTC | CASSGTGGETQYF
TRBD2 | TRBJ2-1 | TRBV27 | TGTGCCAGCAGTTTGTCGGGGGGCTCCTACAATGAGCAGTTCTTC | CASSLSGGSYNEQFF
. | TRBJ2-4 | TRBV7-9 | TGTGCCAGCAGCCCCGTGTCAGGGAAAAACATTCAGTACTTC | CASSPVSGKNIQYF
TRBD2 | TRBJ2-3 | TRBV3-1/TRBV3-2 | TGTGCCAGCAGTATAGTAGCGGGAGAAGCAGATACGCAGTATTTT | CASSIVAGEADTQYF
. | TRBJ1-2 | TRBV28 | TGTGCCAGCAGTACCCCCGAGGAGGATGGCTACACCTTC | CASSTPEEDGYTF
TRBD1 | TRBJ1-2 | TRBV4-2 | TGTGCCAGCAGCCAAGATTTCGGGACAGGGAATACCTACACCTTC | CASSQDFGTGNTYTF
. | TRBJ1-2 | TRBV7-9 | TGTGCCAGCAGCTTCGCGGGAACGTTACGGAATGGCTACACCTTC | CASSFAGTLRNGYTF